One and the same sample provided the 16 T cell receptor beta chains below, sequenced in a study of blood T cells in healthy people across ages. For the second PCR, which ran for about 7 to 11 cycles, a sample-barcoded 5' primer and a J-beta primer mix were used. TCRdb ran MiXCR on the 5' RACE reads and lists one entry per CDR3 protein. Of about 670,000 distinct CDR3 sequences listed, around 38% are singletons. Sequencing was performed on blood. These TCRs come from a man older than 75 in good health.

CDR3 nucleotide sequence: TGTGCCAGCAGGGGGGCTAGGATCCAAACTAGCACAGATACGCAGTATTTT. It translates to CASRGARIQTSTDTQYF. This chain links TRBV2 with TRBJ2-3; perhaps TRBD1 as D (6 bases). V dropped 6 bases and J dropped 0 bases, with 19 bases sitting between them. The CDR3 is 17 amino acids. CDR1 is SNHLY and CDR2 is FYNNEI in the germline V gene.

This clonotype was counted a few times. This rearrangement joins TRBV4-1 to TRBJ2-5; the D is unclear. CDR1 is MGHRA, CDR2 YSYEKL, per germline. The CDR3 is 14 residues long. Trimming shortened V by 0 bases and J by 2 bases, and 7 bases separated the two germline ends. CDR3: CASSQDTNQETQYF. CDR3 coding DNA: TGCGCCAGCAGCCAAGATACCAATCAAGAGACCCAGTACTTC.

This clonotype has a handful of counts. The rearrangement links TRBV4-3 to TRBJ2-7, with 11 bases lining up with TRBD1. After removal of 3 bases from V and 6 bases from J, the junction contained 13 bases not matched to a gene. The CDR3 loop spans 17 amino acids. CDR1 is LGHNA and CDR2 is YSLEER in the germline V gene. This CDR3 reads CASSQDPSGTGGGEQYF. In DNA, the CDR3 is TGCGCCAGCAGCCAGGATCCTTCCGGGACAGGGGGTGGCGAGCAGTACTTC.

The chain joins TRBV12-3 or TRBV12-4 to TRBJ2-7, with 8 positions matching TRBD2. This CDR3 region has 15 residues. Trimming at V came to 6 bases and at J to 7 bases, leaving 14 bases not matched to a gene. For the CDR3, the DNA is TGTGCCAGCAGCCCCGGTCTTAGCGGGACCAATGAGCAGTACTTC. Amino acids: CASSPGLSGTNEQYF.

This clonotype turned up a few times. V gene TRBV7-2 combines with J gene TRBJ1-1; 8 bases match TRBD1. Germline V gives CDR1 SGHTA, CDR2 FQGNSA. The CDR3 has 15 residues. V lost 5 bases, J lost 5 bases, and 10 bases stayed unmatched. CDR3 amino acids: CASSRARTGLTEAFF. The CDR3 DNA is TGTGCCAGCAGCCGAGCCCGGACAGGGTTAACTGAAGCTTTCTTT.

The rearrangement uses TRBV5-6 and TRBJ2-3, with 8 bases lining up with TRBD2. V shed 1 base and J 3 bases; nucleotides not matched to a gene: 4. Looked up from germline, CDR1 is SGHDT and CDR2 is YYEEEE. CDR3 length equals 15 residues. The CDR3 DNA sequence: TGTGCCAGCAGCTTGTTACTAGCGGCTACAGATACGCAGTATTTT. Translating it yields CASSLLLAATDTQYF.

The J gene is TRBJ2-4, the V gene TRBV18; 10 nucleotides line up with TRBD1. The CDR3 spans 15 residues. V shed 2 bases, J shed 8 bases, and the junction held 6 bases outside the gene matches. Per the germline V gene, CDR1 is KGHSH and CDR2 is LQKENI. The CDR3 nucleotides are TGTGCCAGCTCACCAATGGACAGGGGGGAAGACATTCAGTACTTC. This translates into CASSPMDRGEDIQYF.

This clonotype was counted only a few times. The genes are TRBV6-4 and TRBJ2-1; TRBD2 aligns across 12 bases. The CDR3 is 16 residues long. The V gene's germline CDR1 is MRHNA and CDR2 SNTAGT. V lost 4 bases and J lost 7; bases outside the gene matches: 8. The CDR3 sequence is CASSGQTSGSVNEQFF. The DNA for the CDR3 is TGTGCCAGCAGTGGGCAGACTAGCGGGAGTGTTAATGAGCAGTTCTTC.

Points on this clonotype: This may be a read error, as it is one base from a much larger clone. The V and J genes are TRBV12-3 or TRBV12-4 and TRBJ2-5; possibly TRBD1 for D (6 bases). Between the trimmed V and J ends, which lost 8 bases and 5 bases, there was a span of 21 bases. CDR3 length equals 15 residues. In DNA form, the CDR3 reads TGTGCCAGCGCCTCCTTAGGGGGATTGGGGGAGACCCAGTACTTC. It codes for CASASLGGLGETQYF.

V gene TRBV7-9 combines with J gene TRBJ2-1; 7 bases are a match to TRBD1. From germline, CDR1 is SEHNR and CDR2 FQNEAQ (reference sequence). J lost 8 bases, V lost 5 bases, and 12 bases had no gene match. This CDR3 spans 15 amino acids. The CDR3 region is CASSLGGGGQHEQFF. CDR3 sequence (DNA): TGTGCCAGCAGCCTAGGGGGTGGGGGACAGCATGAGCAGTTCTTC.

This sequence joins TRBV3-1 and TRBJ2-5, with 10 bases identical to TRBD2. Germline CDR1 and CDR2: LGHDT and YNNKEL (reference sequence). V was pared by 1 base and J by 11 bases, with 16 bases of the junction left unmatched. The CDR3 is 17 residues long. The CDR3 nucleotides are TGTGCCAGCAGCCAAGTCGCTCTACTAGCGGGATCAGAGGAGCAGTACTTC. Translated, it gives CASSQVALLAGSEEQYF.

About this clonotype: At one of its ends the junction is not consistent with the germline gene, which may arise from a read error. The chain combines TRBV5-1 with TRBJ2-1; 7 bases match TRBD2. The CDR3 is 15 residues long. Germline V gene lookup returns CDR1 SGHRS and CDR2 YFSETQ. CDR3 coding DNA: TGCGCCAGAAGCTTGTCGGGCGGGAGTCGGAATGAGCAGTTCTTC. Encoded protein: CARSLSGGSRNEQFF.

This clonotype was observed a few times. The CDR3: CASSSWSGTSGTDTQYF. The CDR3 DNA reads as TGTGCCAGCAGTTCCTGGTCCGGGACTAGCGGCACAGATACGCAGTATTTT. The chain couples TRBV27 to TRBJ2-3, with TRBD2 matching 10 bases. Germline-derived CDR1 and CDR2 are MNHEY and SMNVEV (reference sequence). After removal of 4 bases from V and 1 base from J, the junction contained 8 bases not matched to a gene. The CDR3 covers 17 residues.

The rearrangement joins TRBV7-2 to TRBJ1-1; TRBD1 agrees at 7 bases. CDR1 is SGHTA, CDR2 FQGNSA, per germline. The V gene end was trimmed by 5 bases and the J gene end by 4 bases; junction bases not matched to a gene: 10. CDR3 size: 15 residues. CDR3 sequence reads: CASSRRGAGGTEAFF. As DNA, the CDR3 is TGTGCCAGCAGCCGGAGGGGTGCAGGGGGCACTGAAGCTTTCTTT.

This sequence joins TRBV6-5 and TRBJ1-5; D might be TRBD1 (5 bases). This CDR3 is 14 amino acids long. From germline, CDR1 is MNHEY and CDR2 SVGAGI. The germline V and J ends were trimmed by 6 bases and 4 bases, with 13 bases remaining between them. The CDR3 protein is CASSLREGNQPQHF. DNA for the CDR3: TGTGCCAGCAGCCTCAGGGAAGGGAATCAGCCCCAGCATTTT.

The chain couples TRBV2 to TRBJ2-1; D is tentatively TRBD1 or TRBD2 (7 bases each). V gave up 6 bases and J gave up 5 bases, with 14 bases separating them. The germline CDR1 and CDR2 sequences are SNHLY and FYNNEI. The CDR3 is made up of 14 amino acids. CDR3 bases: TGTGCCAGCAGGGGAGGGACAGCTAACAATGAGCAGTTCTTC. Translated, it gives CASRGGTANNEQFF.